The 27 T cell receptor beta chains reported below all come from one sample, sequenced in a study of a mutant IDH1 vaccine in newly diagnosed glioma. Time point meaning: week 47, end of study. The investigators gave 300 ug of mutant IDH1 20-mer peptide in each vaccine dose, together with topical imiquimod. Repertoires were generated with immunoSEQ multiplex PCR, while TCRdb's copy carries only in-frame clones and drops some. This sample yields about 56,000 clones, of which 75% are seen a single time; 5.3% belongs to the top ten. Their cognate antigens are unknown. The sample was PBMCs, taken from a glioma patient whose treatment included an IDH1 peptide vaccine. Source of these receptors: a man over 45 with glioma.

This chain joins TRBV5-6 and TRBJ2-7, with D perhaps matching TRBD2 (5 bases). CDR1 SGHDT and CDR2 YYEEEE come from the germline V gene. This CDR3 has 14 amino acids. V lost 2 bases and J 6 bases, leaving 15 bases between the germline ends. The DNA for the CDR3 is TGTGCCAGCAGCTTTAATCGGGCCCGGGGCGAGCAGTACTTC. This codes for CASSFNRARGEQYF.

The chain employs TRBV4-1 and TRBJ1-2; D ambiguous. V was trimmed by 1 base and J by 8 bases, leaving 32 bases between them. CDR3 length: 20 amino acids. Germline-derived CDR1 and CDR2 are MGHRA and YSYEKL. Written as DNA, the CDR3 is TGCGCCAGCAGCCAAGTGGTAAGGACCCCCCGGCCCCCGAGAACTATGGGCTACACCTTC. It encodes CASSQVVRTPRPPRTMGYTF.

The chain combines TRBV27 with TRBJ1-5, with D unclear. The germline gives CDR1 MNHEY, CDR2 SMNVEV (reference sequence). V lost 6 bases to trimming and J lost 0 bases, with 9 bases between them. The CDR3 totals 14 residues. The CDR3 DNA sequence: TGTGCCAGCAGGGCAGTTGGTAGCAATCAGCCCCAGCATTTT. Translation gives CASRAVGSNQPQHF.

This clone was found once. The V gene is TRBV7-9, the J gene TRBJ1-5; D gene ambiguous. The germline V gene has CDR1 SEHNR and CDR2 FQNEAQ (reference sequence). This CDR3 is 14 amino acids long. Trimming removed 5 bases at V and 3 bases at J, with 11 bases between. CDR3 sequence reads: CASSTTRDNQPQHF. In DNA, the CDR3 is TGTGCCAGCAGCACGACACGGGACAATCAGCCCCAGCATTTT. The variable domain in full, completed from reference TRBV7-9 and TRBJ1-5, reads DTGVSQNPRHKITKRGQNVTFRCDPISEHNRLYWYRQTLGQGPEFLTYFQNEAQLEKSRLLSDRFSAERPKGSFSTLEIQRTEQGDSAMYLCASSTTRDNQPQHFGDGTRLSIL.

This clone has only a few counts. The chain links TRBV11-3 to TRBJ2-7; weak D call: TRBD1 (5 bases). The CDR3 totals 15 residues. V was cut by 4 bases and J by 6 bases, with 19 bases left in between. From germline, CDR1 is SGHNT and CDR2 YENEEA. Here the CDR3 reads CASSSQGEGAGEQYF. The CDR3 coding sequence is TGTGCCAGCAGCTCCCAAGGAGAAGGGGCCGGCGAGCAGTACTTC.

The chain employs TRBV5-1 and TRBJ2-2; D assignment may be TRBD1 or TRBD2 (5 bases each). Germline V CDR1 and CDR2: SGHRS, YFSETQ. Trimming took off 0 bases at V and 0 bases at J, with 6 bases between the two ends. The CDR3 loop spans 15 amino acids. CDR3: CASSLEGPNTGELFF. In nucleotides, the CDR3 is TGCGCCAGCAGCTTGGAGGGACCGAACACCGGGGAGCTGTTTTTT.

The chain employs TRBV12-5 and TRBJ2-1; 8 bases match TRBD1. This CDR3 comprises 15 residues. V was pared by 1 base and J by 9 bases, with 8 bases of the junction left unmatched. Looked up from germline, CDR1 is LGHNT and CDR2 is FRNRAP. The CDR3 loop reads CASGLGTGRSGEQFF. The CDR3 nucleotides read TGTGCTAGTGGTTTGGGGACAGGGCGTTCCGGTGAGCAGTTCTTC.

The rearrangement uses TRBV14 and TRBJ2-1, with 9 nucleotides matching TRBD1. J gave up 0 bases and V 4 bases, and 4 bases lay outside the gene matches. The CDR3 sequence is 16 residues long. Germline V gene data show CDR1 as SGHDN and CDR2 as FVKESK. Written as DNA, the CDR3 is TGTGCCAGCAGCCGAACAGGGGGCAACTCCTACAATGAGCAGTTCTTC. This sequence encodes CASSRTGGNSYNEQFF.

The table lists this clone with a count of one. DNA for the CDR3: TGTGCCAGCAGCTTGGGACAGGGGTACTACGAGCAGTACTTC. Its protein is CASSLGQGYYEQYF. V is TRBV7-2 and J is TRBJ2-7, with 10 bases lining up with TRBD1. This CDR3 has 14 residues. The germline gives CDR1 SGHTA, CDR2 FQGNSA. V shed 3 bases and J 3 bases; nucleotides not matched to a gene: 2. Filled out from reference TRBV7-2 and TRBJ2-7, the complete variable domain reads GAGVSQSPSNKVTEKGKDVELRCDPISGHTALYWYRQSLGQGLEFLIYFQGNSAPDKSGLPSDRFSAERTGGSVSTLTIQRTQQEDSAVYLCASSLGQGYYEQYFGPGTRLTVT.

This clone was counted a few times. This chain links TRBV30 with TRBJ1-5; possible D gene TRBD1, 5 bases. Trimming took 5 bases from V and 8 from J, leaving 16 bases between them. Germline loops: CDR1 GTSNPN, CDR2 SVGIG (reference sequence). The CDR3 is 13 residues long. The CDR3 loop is CAWGRGPGEPQHF. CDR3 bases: TGTGCCTGGGGGAGGGGACCTGGGGAGCCCCAGCATTTT.

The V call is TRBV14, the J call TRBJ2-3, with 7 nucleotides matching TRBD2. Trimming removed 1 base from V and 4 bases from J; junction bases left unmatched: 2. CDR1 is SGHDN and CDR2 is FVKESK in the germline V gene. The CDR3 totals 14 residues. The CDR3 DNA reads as TGTGCCAGCAGCCAAGTCCTAGCGGCAGATACGCAGTATTTT. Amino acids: CASSQVLAADTQYF.

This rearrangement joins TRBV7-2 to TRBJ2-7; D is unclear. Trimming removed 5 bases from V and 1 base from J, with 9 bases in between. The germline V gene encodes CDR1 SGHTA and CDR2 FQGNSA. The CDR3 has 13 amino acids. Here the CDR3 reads CASSPSRSYEQYF. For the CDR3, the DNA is TGTGCCAGCAGCCCGTCAAGGTCCTACGAGCAGTACTTC.

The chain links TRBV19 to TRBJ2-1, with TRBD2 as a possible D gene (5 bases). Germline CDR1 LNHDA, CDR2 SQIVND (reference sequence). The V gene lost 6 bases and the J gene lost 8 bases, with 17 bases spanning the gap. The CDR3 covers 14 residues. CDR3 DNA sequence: TGTGCCAGTAGCTTGGACCGGGATATCGATGAGCAGTTCTTC. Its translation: CASSLDRDIDEQFF.

Here the CDR3 reads CSVHLTAPGSQPNTGELFF. The DNA for the CDR3 is TGCAGCGTCCATTTGACGGCCCCAGGGTCCCAGCCGAACACCGGGGAGCTGTTTTTT. The chain is built from TRBV29-1 and TRBJ2-2; possible D gene TRBD1, 5 bases. Germline assignment: CDR1 SQVTM and CDR2 ANQGSEA. The CDR3 contains 19 residues. Trimming stripped 6 bases from V and 0 bases from J, with 26 bases between.

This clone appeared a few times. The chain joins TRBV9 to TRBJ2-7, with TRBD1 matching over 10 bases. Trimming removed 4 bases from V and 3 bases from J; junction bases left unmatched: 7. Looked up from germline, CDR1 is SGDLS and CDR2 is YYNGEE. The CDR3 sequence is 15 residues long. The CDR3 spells CASSLSGTGDYEQYF. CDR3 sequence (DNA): TGTGCCAGCAGCCTGAGCGGGACAGGGGACTACGAGCAGTACTTC. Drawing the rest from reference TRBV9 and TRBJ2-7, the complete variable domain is DSGVTQTPKHLITATGQRVTLRCSPRSGDLSVYWYQQSLDQGLQFLIQYYNGEERAKGNILERFSAQQFPDLHSELNLSSLELGDSALYFCASSLSGTGDYEQYFGPGTRLTVT.

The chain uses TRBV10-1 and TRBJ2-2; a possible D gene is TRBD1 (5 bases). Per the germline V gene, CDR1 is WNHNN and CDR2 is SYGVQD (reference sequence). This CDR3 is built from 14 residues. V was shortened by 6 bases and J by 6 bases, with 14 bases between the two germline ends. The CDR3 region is CASRETDRAGELFF. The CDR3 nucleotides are TGCGCCAGCAGAGAGACAGACCGCGCCGGGGAGCTGTTTTTT.

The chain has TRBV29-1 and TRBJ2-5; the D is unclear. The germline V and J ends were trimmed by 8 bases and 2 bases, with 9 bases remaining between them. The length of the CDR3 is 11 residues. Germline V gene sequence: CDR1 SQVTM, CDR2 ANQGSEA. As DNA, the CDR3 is TGCAGCCTCTGGGTTCAAGAGACCCAGTACTTC. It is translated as CSLWVQETQYF.

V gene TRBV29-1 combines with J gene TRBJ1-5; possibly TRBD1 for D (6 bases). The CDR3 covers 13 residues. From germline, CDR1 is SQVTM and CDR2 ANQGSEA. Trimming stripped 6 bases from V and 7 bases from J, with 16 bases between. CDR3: CSVILQGRQPQHF. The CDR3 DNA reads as TGCAGCGTGATCCTACAGGGTAGGCAGCCCCAGCATTTT.

The CDR3 DNA sequence: TGTGCCAGCAGTCCCCCGATCGGGGGGCACTATGGCTACACCTTC. It translates to CASSPPIGGHYGYTF. The rearrangement links TRBV6-5 to TRBJ1-2; maybe TRBD1 (6 bases). V lost 5 bases to trimming and J lost 3 bases, with 16 bases between them. The CDR3 runs 15 residues. The germline V gene has CDR1 MNHEY and CDR2 SVGAGI.

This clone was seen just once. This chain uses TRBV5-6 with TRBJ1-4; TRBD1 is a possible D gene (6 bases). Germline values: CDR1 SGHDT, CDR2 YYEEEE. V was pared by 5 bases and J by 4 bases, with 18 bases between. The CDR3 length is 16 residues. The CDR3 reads CASRPPREGVNEKLFF. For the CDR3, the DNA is TGTGCCAGCAGACCCCCCCGGGAGGGGGTTAATGAAAAACTGTTTTTT.

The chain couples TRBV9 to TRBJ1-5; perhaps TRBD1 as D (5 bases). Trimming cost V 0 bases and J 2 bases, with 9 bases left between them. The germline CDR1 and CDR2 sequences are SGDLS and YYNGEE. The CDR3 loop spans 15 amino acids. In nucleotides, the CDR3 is TGTGCCAGCAGCGTAGGGGGGGATCGCAATCAGCCCCAGCATTTT. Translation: CASSVGGDRNQPQHF.

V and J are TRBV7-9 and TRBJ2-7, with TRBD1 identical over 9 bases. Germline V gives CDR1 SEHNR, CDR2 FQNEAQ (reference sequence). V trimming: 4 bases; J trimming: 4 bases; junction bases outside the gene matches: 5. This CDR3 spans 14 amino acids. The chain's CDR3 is CASSSPGQGYEQYF. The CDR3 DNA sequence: TGTGCCAGCAGCTCTCCGGGACAGGGATACGAGCAGTACTTC. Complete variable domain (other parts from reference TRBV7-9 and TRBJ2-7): DTGVSQNPRHKITKRGQNVTFRCDPISEHNRLYWYRQTLGQGPEFLTYFQNEAQLEKSRLLSDRFSAERPKGSFSTLEIQRTEQGDSAMYLCASSSPGQGYEQYFGPGTRLTVT.

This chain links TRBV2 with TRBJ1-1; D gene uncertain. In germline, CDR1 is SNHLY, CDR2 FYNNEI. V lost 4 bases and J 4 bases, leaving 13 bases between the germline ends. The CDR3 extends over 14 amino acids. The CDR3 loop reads CASSVAGFGTEAFF. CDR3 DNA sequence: TGTGCCAGCAGTGTCGCGGGATTCGGCACTGAAGCTTTCTTT.

The CDR3 spells CASSDLQGGEQYF. CDR3 DNA sequence: TGTGCCAGCAGTGACCTTCAAGGGGGAGAGCAGTACTTC. V is TRBV2 and J is TRBJ2-7; a weak D match, TRBD1 (6 bases). With 3 bases removed from V and 7 bases from J, the gap between germline ends came to 13 bases. The germline V gene has CDR1 SNHLY and CDR2 FYNNEI. This CDR3 spans 13 amino acids. The full variable domain, completed using reference TRBV2 and TRBJ2-7, is EPEVTQTPSHQVTQMGQEVILRCVPISNHLYFYWYRQILGQKVEFLVSFYNNEISEKSEIFDDQFSVERPDGSNFTLKIRSTKLEDSAMYFCASSDLQGGEQYFGPGTRLTVT.

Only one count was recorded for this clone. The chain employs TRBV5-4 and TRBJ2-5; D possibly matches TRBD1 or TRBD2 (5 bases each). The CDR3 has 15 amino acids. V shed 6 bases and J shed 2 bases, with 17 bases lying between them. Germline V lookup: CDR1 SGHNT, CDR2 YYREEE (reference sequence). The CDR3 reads CASNKGVGGQETQYF. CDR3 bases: TGTGCCAGCAATAAAGGGGTTGGGGGACAAGAGACCCAGTACTTC.

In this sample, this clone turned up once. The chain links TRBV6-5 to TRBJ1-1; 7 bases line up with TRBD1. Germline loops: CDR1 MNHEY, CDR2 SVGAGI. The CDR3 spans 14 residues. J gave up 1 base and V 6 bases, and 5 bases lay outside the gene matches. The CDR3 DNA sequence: TGTGCCAGCAGCCTAGGGGGCACGAACACTGAAGCTTTCTTT. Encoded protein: CASSLGGTNTEAFF.

CDR3 sequence reads: CASSYGTANTEAFF. In DNA form, the CDR3 reads TGTGCCAGCAGTTACGGGACAGCGAACACTGAAGCTTTCTTT. The genes are TRBV5-4 and TRBJ1-1; 7 bases map to TRBD1. CDR3 length equals 14 residues. Unmatched junction bases numbered 5, after V lost 5 bases and J lost 1 base. CDR1 and CDR2 (germline): SGHNT, YYREEE (reference sequence). Full variable domain (remainder filled in from reference TRBV5-4 and TRBJ1-1): ETGVTQSPTHLIKTRGQQVTLRCSSQSGHNTVSWYQQALGQGPQFIFQYYREEENGRGNFPPRFSGLQFPNYSSELNVNALELDDSALYLCASSYGTANTEAFFGQGTRLTVV.